A single T cell receptor beta chain is shown here with its context. The antigen is undetermined. This sample was taken from a study of shared clonotypes between healthy human individuals. Whole-study findings and limits: The researchers took only blood, and tissue repertoires probably look different. Researchers found naive subsets generally carried larger estimated richness than memory subsets.

Trimming removed 5 bases from V and 4 bases from J; junction bases left unmatched: 10. This CDR3 has 16 residues. Germline lookup yields CDR1 LNHDA and CDR2 SQIVND (reference sequence). Methods used by the authors: Filtering differed since immunoSEQ provided only junctions, with no quality scores. The method was immunoSEQ multiplex PCR; TCRdb's version includes in-frame clones alone and lacks a portion of them. V, J and clone size reflect that table, while D and trimming were determined from the DNA. Of approximately 2.3 million clones in the sample, approximately 95% were seen once. This sequence was found in a man in his late teens or twenties in good health. Some clones in this sample may be carry-over from other donors' samples. The chain has TRBV19 and TRBJ1-5, with TRBD1 identical over 8 bases. Material: naive CD4+ T cells from PBMCs. Described subset: CD45RA+ positively selected. Here the CDR3 DNA reads TGTGCCAGTAGTCCCCCGCGCAGGGGGCCTAATCAGCCCCAGCATTTT. This sequence encodes CASSPPRRGPNQPQHF.